The following is a TCR beta chain sequence with its context. Its cognate antigen is unknown. The sample belongs to a study of cytomegalovirus exposure and HLA in healthy donors. Study conclusions and caveats: After further analysis at a later stage, 16,951 TCR beta sequences were associated with HLA alleles at 0.05 false discovery rate. A classifier reportedly called cytomegalovirus status with high sensitivity and specificity. Many donors carried some public TCRs, although rarity characterized most TCR sequences.

Donors sampled were nominally healthy, though unrecorded immune exposures were likely. V was pared by 7 bases and J by 3 bases, with 10 bases of the junction left unmatched. Germline CDR1 is SGDLS and CDR2 is YYNGEE. The CDR3 spans 14 residues. Vbeta (60) and Jbeta (13) primers were used in the PCR. Sequenced by immunoSEQ multiplex PCR; TCRdb stores in-frame clones only, minus some. Here the sample spans some 130,000 clones, over 50% being singletons. The gene calls are TRBV9 and TRBJ2-7; 7 bases are shared with TRBD1. The sequenced material came from PBMCs. This TCR derives from a human donor in good health. The CDR3 reads CASPPTGVRYEQYF. In DNA form, the CDR3 reads TGTGCCAGCCCGCCTACAGGGGTTCGCTACGAGCAGTACTTC.